A single sample is the source of the 22 T cell receptor beta chains below, sequenced in a study of shared clonotypes between healthy human individuals. Repertoires were generated with immunoSEQ multiplex PCR, while TCRdb's copy carries only in-frame clones and drops some. The sample contains approximately 440,000 clones, roughly four fifths of which appear only once. What was sequenced was PBMCs. These receptors were taken from a woman aged 40-49 years in good health. Some clones in this sample may be carry-over from other donors' samples.

Comment on this clone: A far larger clone is one nucleotide away, so this likely arose from a read error. V is TRBV4-1 and J is TRBJ2-4, with unresolved D. Germline-derived CDR1 and CDR2 are MGHRA and YSYEKL. The CDR3 runs 15 residues. The CDR3 region has the DNA TGCGCCAACAGCCAAGGCCTCGTGGCCAAAAACATTCAGTACTTC. Its translation: CANSQGLVAKNIQYF.

On this clone: A far larger clone is a single base away, which makes a read error likely. The chain is built from TRBV7-3 and TRBJ2-7; 8 nucleotides align to TRBD2. CDR3 length: 15 amino acids. Trimming removed 2 bases from V and 8 bases from J; junction bases left unmatched: 11. Per the germline V gene, CDR1 is SGHTA and CDR2 is FQGTGA. The CDR3 nucleotides are TGTGCCAGCAGCTTAGGCCCGGGCGGGGGGTACAAGCAGTACTTC. Its protein is CASSLGPGGGYKQYF. Using reference TRBV7-3 and TRBJ2-7 for the parts outside the CDR3, the full variable domain is GAGVSQTPSNKVTEKGKYVELRCDPISGHTALYWYRQSLGQGPEFLIYFQGTGAADDSGLPNDRFFAVRPEGSVSTLKIQRTERGDSAVYLCASSLGPGGGYKQYFGPGTRLTVT.

V gene TRBV4-3 combines with J gene TRBJ2-3, with D possibly matching TRBD1 (5 bases). Deletions cut 0 bases from V and 3 bases from J, with 16 bases between. CDR1 LGHNA and CDR2 YSLEER come from the germline V gene. The CDR3 consists of 17 residues. In DNA, the CDR3 is TGCGCCAGCAGCCAAGATCTTCAGGCAGGGTATACAGATACGCAGTATTTT. Translation: CASSQDLQAGYTDTQYF.

The chain links TRBV11-2 to TRBJ1-1; 8 bases map to TRBD1. The CDR3 is 15 residues long. Losses at the gene ends were 4 bases for V and 3 bases for J; bases not matched to a gene: 7. CDR1 SGHAT and CDR2 FQNNGV come from the germline V gene. CDR3 coding DNA: TGTGCCAGCAGCTCCTCGGACAGGGCTGACACTGAAGCTTTCTTT. Encoded protein: CASSSSDRADTEAFF.

As regards this clone: A far bigger clonotype differs at one base, so this is likely a read error. Other DNA sequences in this specimen translate into the identical CDR3. The V and J genes are TRBV4-1 and TRBJ2-5; 8 nucleotides match TRBD1. CDR3 length: 16 residues. Germline V lookup: CDR1 MGHRA, CDR2 YSYEKL. The CDR3 DNA is TGCGCCAGCAGCCTGGACAGGGCGGGAAGTTCAGAGACCCAATACTTC. This encodes CASSLDRAGSSETQYF.

The chain links TRBV29-1 to TRBJ2-1, with TRBD2 matching over 8 bases. V shed 7 bases, J shed 9 bases, and the junction held 11 bases outside the gene matches. In germline, CDR1 is SQVTM, CDR2 ANQGSEA. The CDR3 totals 13 residues. The CDR3 DNA sequence: TGCAGCGCCGAGGGGGGACTAGTAGGTGAGCAGTTCTTC. Translating it yields CSAEGGLVGEQFF.

The chain is built from TRBV2 and TRBJ2-5; D ambiguous. The CDR3 has 12 residues. In germline, CDR1 is SNHLY, CDR2 FYNNEI. Trimming shortened V by 7 bases and J by 1 base, and 7 bases separated the two germline ends. CDR3 sequence: CASKAIQETQYF. CDR3 nucleotides: TGTGCCAGCAAGGCCATCCAAGAGACCCAGTACTTC. The full variable domain, completed using reference TRBV2 and TRBJ2-5, is EPEVTQTPSHQVTQMGQEVILRCVPISNHLYFYWYRQILGQKVEFLVSFYNNEISEKSEIFDDQFSVERPDGSNFTLKIRSTKLEDSAMYFCASKAIQETQYFGPGTRLLVL.

This clone was seen many times. At the DNA level, this CDR3 is encoded by other sequences in the same sample as well. V gene TRBV28 combines with J gene TRBJ1-5; the D gene is possibly TRBD1 (6 bases). V lost 4 bases to trimming and J lost 5 bases, with 9 bases between them. The CDR3 has 13 residues. Germline CDR1 MDHEN, CDR2 SYDVKM. The CDR3 nucleotides read TGTGCCAGCAGTTGGACAGAGGATCAGCCCCAGCATTTT. Amino acids: CASSWTEDQPQHF.

This clone was counted at least ten times. The V gene is TRBV6-6, the J gene TRBJ1-4, with 7 bases fitting TRBD1. Germline V gene sequence: CDR1 MNHNY, CDR2 SVGAGI (reference sequence). With 6 bases clipped from V and 8 bases from J, the junction kept 6 bases outside the gene matches. This CDR3 spans 13 amino acids. CDR3 loop: CASRQGNREKLFF. The CDR3 DNA follows: TGTGCCAGCAGACAGGGGAATCGGGAAAAACTGTTTTTT.

This clone was recorded once. This chain uses TRBV9 with TRBJ2-6; 10 bases line up with TRBD1. This CDR3 is built from 21 residues. Germline trimming cut 7 bases from V and 0 bases from J; bases unmatched to any gene: 19. Germline lookup yields CDR1 SGDLS and CDR2 YYNGEE. CDR3 sequence: CASFPTPFFDRGLSGANVLTF. Here the CDR3 DNA reads TGTGCCAGCTTCCCGACCCCCTTTTTTGACAGGGGGCTCTCTGGGGCCAACGTCCTGACTTTC.

This clone has only a few counts. This chain joins TRBV5-1 and TRBJ2-7; 12 bases agree with TRBD2. The V and J ends lost 4 bases and 5 bases, in that order; junction bases with no gene match: 4. Germline CDR1 reads SGHRS; CDR2 reads YFSETQ. The CDR3 runs 14 residues. CDR3 loop: CASSASGREHEQYF. CDR3 in DNA: TGCGCCAGCAGCGCTAGCGGGAGGGAACACGAGCAGTACTTC.

Concerning this clone itself: In the same sample, other DNA sequences code for this CDR3. The chain couples TRBV4-3 to TRBJ1-2; the D is unclear. V was trimmed by 0 bases and J by 2 bases, leaving 7 bases between them. The CDR3 runs to 14 residues. Germline V gives CDR1 LGHNA, CDR2 YSLEER. The CDR3 reads CASSQDTGNYGYTF. The DNA for the CDR3 is TGCGCCAGCAGCCAAGATACTGGGAACTATGGCTACACCTTC.

Regarding this clone: A far larger clone is one base from this, pointing to a likely read error. V usage is TRBV5-6 and J usage is TRBJ1-2; 8 positions match TRBD1. CDR3 size: 18 residues. Germline CDR1 and CDR2: SGHDT and YYEEEE. CDR3 nucleotides: TGTGCCAGCAGCTCGCCGGGACAGGCTTCGAGGACTAACTATGACTACACCTTC. Amino acid sequence: CASSSPGQASRTNYDYTF.

This clone was recorded a few times. The V call is TRBV14, the J call TRBJ1-2; no firm D call. There are 12 residues in the CDR3. V was cut by 1 base and J by 3 bases, with 3 bases left in between. Germline loops: CDR1 SGHDN, CDR2 FVKESK. The CDR3 DNA is TGTGCCAGCAGCCAAGGACACTATGGCTACACCTTC. Its protein is CASSQGHYGYTF.

This clone was recorded only once. This may come from a read error, since a much larger clone is one base off. The chain is built from TRBV6-6 and TRBJ2-1; D unresolved. From germline, CDR1 is MNHNY and CDR2 SVGAGI (reference sequence). CDR3 length: 16 residues. As DNA, the CDR3 is TGTGCCTGCAGTTACTCGACCAGGAGCTCCTACAATGAGCAGTTCTTC. Protein: CACSYSTRSSYNEQFF.

The gene calls are TRBV5-1 and TRBJ2-3; no clear D gene. The CDR3 consists of 13 residues. V shed 4 bases and J shed 6 bases, with 12 bases lying between them. Germline values: CDR1 SGHRS, CDR2 YFSETQ. The CDR3: CASSGGSPDTQYF. Here the CDR3 DNA reads TGCGCCAGCAGCGGCGGCAGCCCCGATACGCAGTATTTT.

This clone was observed a handful of times. V usage is TRBV19 and J usage is TRBJ2-2, with D hard to call. This CDR3 has 14 amino acids. In germline, CDR1 is LNHDA, CDR2 SQIVND (reference sequence). V was trimmed by 3 bases and J by 5 bases, leaving 10 bases between them. In nucleotides, the CDR3 is TGTGCCAGTAGTATTATACCCTGGACCGGGGAGCTGTTTTTT. Translation gives CASSIIPWTGELFF. Combining the CDR3 with reference TRBV19 and TRBJ2-2 gives the whole variable domain DGGITQSPKYLFRKEGQNVTLSCEQNLNHDAMYWYRQDPGQGLRLIYYSQIVNDFQKGDIAEGYSVSREKKESFPLTVTSAQKNPTAFYLCASSIIPWTGELFFGEGSRLTVL.

The chain is built from TRBV9 and TRBJ2-3; TRBD2 aligns across 8 bases. The CDR3 runs 15 residues. V dropped 2 bases and J dropped 0; count of bases not matched to a gene: 2. CDR1 is SGDLS and CDR2 is YYNGEE in the germline V gene. The DNA of the CDR3 is TGTGCCAGCAGCGTGACTAGCGCTAGCACAGATACGCAGTATTTT. As protein: CASSVTSASTDTQYF. The whole variable domain, remainder taken from reference TRBV9 and TRBJ2-3, is DSGVTQTPKHLITATGQRVTLRCSPRSGDLSVYWYQQSLDQGLQFLIQYYNGEERAKGNILERFSAQQFPDLHSELNLSSLELGDSALYFCASSVTSASTDTQYFGPGTRLTVL.

With regard to this clone: A far larger clone is one base from this, pointing to a likely read error. The V and J genes are TRBV18 and TRBJ1-1; D possibly corresponds to TRBD1 (6 bases). This CDR3 spans 16 amino acids. In germline, CDR1 is KGHSH, CDR2 LQKENI. The CDR3 sequence: CASPPPLQGPNTEAFF. The CDR3 DNA reads as TGTGCCAGCCCACCACCCTTACAGGGACCGAACACTGAAGCTTTCTTT.

The CDR3 sequence is CASSLATGGGTGELFF. The CDR3 DNA reads as TGCGCCAGCAGTTTAGCCACGGGAGGCGGCACCGGGGAGCTGTTTTTT. J is TRBJ2-2 and V is TRBV5-1; 7 positions match TRBD2. Germline lookup yields CDR1 SGHRS and CDR2 YFSETQ. CDR3 length: 16 amino acids. V was pared by 5 bases and J by 4 bases, with 11 bases of the junction left unmatched.

This chain joins TRBV5-1 and TRBJ2-7, with D perhaps matching TRBD1 or TRBD2 (5 bases each). Germline V CDR1 and CDR2: SGHRS, YFSETQ. The CDR3 extends over 14 amino acids. Trimming removed 3 bases at V and 2 bases at J, with 12 bases between. The chain's CDR3 is CASSSGPTTYEQYF. The CDR3 nucleotides read TGCGCCAGCAGCTCGGGACCGACGACCTACGAGCAGTACTTC.

This chain connects TRBV29-1 to TRBJ1-6; weak D call: TRBD1 (6 bases). The germline V gene encodes CDR1 SQVTM and CDR2 ANQGSEA. This CDR3 is 13 amino acids long. Deletions cut 6 bases from V and 5 bases from J, with 11 bases between. The CDR3 bases are TGCAGCGTGAGGACAGTCCATAATTCACCCCTCCACTTT. The encoded protein is CSVRTVHNSPLHF.